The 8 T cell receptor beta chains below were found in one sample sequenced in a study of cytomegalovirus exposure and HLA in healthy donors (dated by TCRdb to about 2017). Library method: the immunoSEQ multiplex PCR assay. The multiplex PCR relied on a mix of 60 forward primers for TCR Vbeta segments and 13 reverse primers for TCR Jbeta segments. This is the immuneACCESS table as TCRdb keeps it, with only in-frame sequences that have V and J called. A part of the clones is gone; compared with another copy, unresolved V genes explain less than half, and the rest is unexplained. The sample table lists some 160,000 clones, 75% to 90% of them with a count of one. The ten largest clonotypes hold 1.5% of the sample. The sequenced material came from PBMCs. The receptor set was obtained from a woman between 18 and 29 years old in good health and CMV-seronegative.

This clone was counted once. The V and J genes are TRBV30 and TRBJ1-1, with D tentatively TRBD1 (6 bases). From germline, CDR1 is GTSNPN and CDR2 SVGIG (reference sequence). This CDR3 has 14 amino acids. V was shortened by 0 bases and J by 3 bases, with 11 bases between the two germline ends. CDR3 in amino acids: CAWSVGGGYTEAFF. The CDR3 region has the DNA TGTGCCTGGAGTGTGGGAGGGGGTTACACTGAAGCTTTCTTT.

CDR3: CASSLGRDYGYTF. CDR3 in DNA: TGTGCCAGCAGCTTAGGCCGGGACTATGGCTACACCTTC. The chain has TRBV13 and TRBJ1-2; D gene uncertain. This CDR3 region has 13 residues. CDR1 and CDR2 from the germline V gene are PRHDT and FYEKMQ (reference sequence). With 0 bases removed from V and 3 bases from J, the gap between germline ends came to 5 bases.

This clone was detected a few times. DNA for the CDR3: TGTGCCAGCAGCTTAGAACGTCCTAGCTCTGGAAACACCATATATTTT. It specifies CASSLERPSSGNTIYF. This sequence joins TRBV7-9 and TRBJ1-3; D remains ambiguous. This CDR3 contains 16 residues. Germline V gives CDR1 SEHNR, CDR2 FQNEAQ (reference sequence). V lost 1 base and J 0 bases, leaving 10 bases between the germline ends.

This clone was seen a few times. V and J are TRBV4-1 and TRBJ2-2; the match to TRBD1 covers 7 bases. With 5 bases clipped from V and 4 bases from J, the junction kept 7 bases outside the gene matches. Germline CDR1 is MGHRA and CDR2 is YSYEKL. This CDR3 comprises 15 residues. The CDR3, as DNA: TGCGCCAGCAGCTTACAGGGGTTTAGCACCGGGGAGCTGTTTTTT. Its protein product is CASSLQGFSTGELFF.

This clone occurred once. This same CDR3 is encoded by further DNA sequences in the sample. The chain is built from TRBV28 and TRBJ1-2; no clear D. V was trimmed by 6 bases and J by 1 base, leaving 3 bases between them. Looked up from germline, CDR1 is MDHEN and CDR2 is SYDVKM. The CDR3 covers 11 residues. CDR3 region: CASRLNYGYTF. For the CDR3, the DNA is TGTGCCAGCAGACTTAACTATGGCTACACCTTC.

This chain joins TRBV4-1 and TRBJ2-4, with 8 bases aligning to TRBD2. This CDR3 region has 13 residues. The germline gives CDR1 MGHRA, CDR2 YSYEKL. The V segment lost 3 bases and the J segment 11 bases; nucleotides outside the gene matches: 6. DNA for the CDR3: TGCGCCAGCAGCCACGGACTCGGGGGGGTTCAGTACTTC. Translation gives CASSHGLGGVQYF.

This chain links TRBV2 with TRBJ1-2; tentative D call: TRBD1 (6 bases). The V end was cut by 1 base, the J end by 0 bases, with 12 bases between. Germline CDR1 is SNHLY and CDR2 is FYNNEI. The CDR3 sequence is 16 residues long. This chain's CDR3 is CASSEGTEGSNYGYTF. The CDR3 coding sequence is TGTGCCAGCAGTGAAGGGACAGAAGGCTCTAACTATGGCTACACCTTC.

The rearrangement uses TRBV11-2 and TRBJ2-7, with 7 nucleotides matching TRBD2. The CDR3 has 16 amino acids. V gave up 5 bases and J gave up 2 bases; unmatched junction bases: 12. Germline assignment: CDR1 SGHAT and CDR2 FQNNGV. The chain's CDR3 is CASSPLYKRGPYEQYF. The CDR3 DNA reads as TGTGCCAGCAGCCCCCTTTATAAGCGGGGCCCCTACGAGCAGTACTTC.